A single sample gave rise to the 17 T cell receptor beta chains below, sequenced in a study of shared clonotypes between healthy human individuals. Clones were read by immunoSEQ multiplex PCR, and TCRdb kept only the in-frame ones, dropping some. The sample lists 2 million to 2.5 million clones; roughly 95% were seen once. The sequenced sample consisted of naive CD4+ T cells sorted from blood. Subset reported: CD45RA+ positively selected. The receptors stem from a man aged 18 to 29 in good health.

The gene calls are TRBV4-1 and TRBJ2-7; weak D call: TRBD1 (5 bases). V shed 0 bases and J shed 3 bases, with 12 bases lying between them. CDR1 is MGHRA, CDR2 YSYEKL, per germline. The CDR3 consists of 15 residues. The CDR3 region is CASSQDGTGIYEQYF. The DNA for the CDR3 is TGCGCCAGCAGCCAAGATGGAACAGGAATCTACGAGCAGTACTTC.

V usage is TRBV6-6 and J usage is TRBJ1-6; tentative D call: TRBD1 (6 bases). Germline V gene lookup returns CDR1 MNHNY and CDR2 SVGAGI (reference sequence). This CDR3 has 16 amino acids. The V and J ends lost 6 bases and 5 bases respectively, with 17 bases between them. The CDR3 DNA reads as TGTGCCAGCAGGGAGGGGGGGATTCAGGATAATTCACCCCTCCACTTT. This codes for CASREGGIQDNSPLHF.

Concerning this clone: This specimen includes other DNA sequences encoding the same CDR3. In DNA, the CDR3 is TGTGCCAGCAGTCTGGCCGGGGGGAACTCCTACAATGAGCAGTTCTTC. Translated, it gives CASSLAGGNSYNEQFF. This chain links TRBV28 with TRBJ2-1; TRBD2 agrees at 7 bases. This CDR3 region has 16 residues. Germline-derived CDR1 and CDR2 are MDHEN and SYDVKM. The J segment lost 0 bases and the V segment lost 5 bases, leaving 7 bases of the junction unmatched.

The rearrangement joins TRBV6-6 to TRBJ2-1; maybe TRBD2 (5 bases). The germline V gene has CDR1 MNHNY and CDR2 SVGAGI (reference sequence). The CDR3 sequence is 14 residues long. Trimming removed 2 bases from V and 5 bases from J, with 10 bases in between. The CDR3 region has the DNA TGTGCCAGCAGTTACACGGGGATGAACAATGAGCAGTTCTTC. Protein product: CASSYTGMNNEQFF.

The chain couples TRBV7-8 to TRBJ1-1; D is uncertain. The CDR3 extends over 14 amino acids. V lost 5 bases to trimming and J lost 11 bases, with 21 bases between them. Germline CDR1 SGHVS, CDR2 FQNEAQ. The CDR3 bases are TGTGCCAGCAGCCCGACCGGAGACGGTCCTCGGGCTTTCTTT. Translated, it gives CASSPTGDGPRAFF.

The chain uses TRBV28 and TRBJ2-3, with D possibly matching TRBD2 (6 bases). Per the germline V gene, CDR1 is MDHEN and CDR2 is SYDVKM. Trimming removed 6 bases from V and 4 bases from J, with 14 bases in between. The CDR3 extends over 14 amino acids. The CDR3, as DNA: TGTGCCAGCAGCGGGACTCCTTCCCCAGATACGCAGTATTTT. Protein sequence: CASSGTPSPDTQYF. Filled out from reference TRBV28 and TRBJ2-3, the complete variable domain reads DVKVTQSSRYLVKRTGEKVFLECVQDMDHENMFWYRQDPGLGLRLIYFSYDVKMKEKGDIPEGYSVSREKKERFSLILESASTNQTSMYLCASSGTPSPDTQYFGPGTRLTVL.

This chain uses TRBV11-2 with TRBJ1-1; D gene uncertain. Trimming shortened V by 2 bases and J by 7 bases, and 5 bases separated the two germline ends. CDR1 and CDR2 from the germline V gene are SGHAT and FQNNGV. There are 11 residues in the CDR3. CDR3 sequence (DNA): TGTGCCAGCAGCTTAAAAGGTGAAGCTTTCTTT. It specifies CASSLKGEAFF.

V usage is TRBV7-6 and J usage is TRBJ2-1; tentative D call: TRBD1 (5 bases). The CDR3 loop spans 15 amino acids. V lost 1 base to trimming and J lost 4 bases, with 11 bases between them. Germline V gene sequence: CDR1 SGHVS, CDR2 FNYEAQ. In DNA, the CDR3 is TGTGCCAGCAGCTTAGATGGGGCAGATTACAATGAGCAGTTCTTC. Protein sequence: CASSLDGADYNEQFF. The full variable domain, rest sourced from reference TRBV7-6 and TRBJ2-1, is GAGVSQSPRYKVTKRGQDVALRCDPISGHVSLYWYRQALGQGPEFLTYFNYEAQQDKSGLPNDRFSAERPEGSISTLTIQRTEQRDSAMYRCASSLDGADYNEQFFGPGTRLTVL.

Note on this clone: Other DNA sequences in this specimen translate into the identical CDR3. This chain joins TRBV6-6 and TRBJ2-7; 7 bases are a match to TRBD1. V lost 6 bases and J lost 0; bases outside the gene matches: 8. Germline V lookup: CDR1 MNHNY, CDR2 SVGAGI (reference sequence). This CDR3 region has 15 residues. For the CDR3, the DNA is TGTGCCAGCAGCTACCGGGACAGACGCTCCTACGAGCAGTACTTC. It translates to CASSYRDRRSYEQYF.

V gene TRBV30 combines with J gene TRBJ2-5, with TRBD2 as a possible D gene (6 bases). The CDR3 is 16 residues long. Between the trimmed V and J ends, which lost 2 bases and 4 bases, there was a span of 20 bases. Germline V gene data show CDR1 as GTSNPN and CDR2 as SVGIG (reference sequence). In DNA, the CDR3 is TGTGCCTGGAGTAATCTGTTAAGGGGACTGGCAGAGACCCAGTACTTC. It codes for CAWSNLLRGLAETQYF.

V usage is TRBV4-3 and J usage is TRBJ2-7, with 7 bases aligning to TRBD2. The V segment lost 5 bases and the J segment 5 bases; nucleotides outside the gene matches: 12. Germline loops: CDR1 LGHNA, CDR2 YSLEER. There are 15 residues in the CDR3. The CDR3 coding sequence is TGCGCCAGCAGCTCCAGACTAGCCGGCGTAGACGAGCAGTACTTC. Translated: CASSSRLAGVDEQYF.

V is TRBV19 and J is TRBJ2-3; TRBD1 agrees at 11 bases. The CDR3 is made up of 17 amino acids. Trimming removed 5 bases from V and 6 bases from J; junction bases left unmatched: 13. CDR1 is LNHDA, CDR2 SQIVND, per germline (reference sequence). The chain's CDR3 is CASSVTPRDRGRDTQYF. The CDR3 DNA sequence: TGTGCCAGTAGTGTCACCCCCCGGGACAGGGGGAGGGATACGCAGTATTTT.

The V gene is TRBV6-5, the J gene TRBJ2-5; no definite D call. The CDR3 totals 13 residues. Germline V gives CDR1 MNHEY, CDR2 SVGAGI. Trimming removed 3 bases at V and 5 bases at J, with 10 bases between. CDR3 sequence (DNA): TGTGCCAGCAGTTATACCAGCATGGAGACCCAGTACTTC. Protein: CASSYTSMETQYF.

This clone was picked up a small number of times. The chain combines TRBV6-1 with TRBJ1-2; TRBD1 matches at 10 bases. The germline V gene has CDR1 MNHNS and CDR2 SASEGT. With V trimmed by 5 bases and J by 4 bases, 22 bases remained unmatched. This CDR3 is 20 amino acids long. CDR3 nucleotides: TGTGCCAGCAGTCAAGACAGGGGGCAAATATATGGGATGGAATCCTATGGCTACACCTTC. This encodes CASSQDRGQIYGMESYGYTF.

V gene TRBV19 combines with J gene TRBJ2-7; D is perhaps TRBD2 (6 bases). The CDR3 runs 15 residues. Germline V gives CDR1 LNHDA, CDR2 SQIVND (reference sequence). Between the trimmed V and J ends, which lost 4 bases and 2 bases, there was a span of 15 bases. CDR3: CASSRGFSGTYEQYF. DNA for the CDR3: TGTGCCAGTAGTAGGGGGTTTAGCGGCACCTACGAGCAGTACTTC.

The chain couples TRBV6-6 to TRBJ2-5; TRBD2 aligns across 9 bases. With 5 bases clipped from V and 1 base from J, the junction kept 5 bases outside the gene matches. The CDR3 runs to 15 residues. Germline CDR1 is MNHNY and CDR2 is SVGAGI (reference sequence). The CDR3 loop reads CASSRASGIQETQYF. The DNA of the CDR3 is TGTGCCAGCAGTAGGGCTAGCGGGATCCAAGAGACCCAGTACTTC.

In regard to this clone: In the same sample, other DNA sequences code for this CDR3. The V call is TRBV18, the J call TRBJ2-2; TRBD1 matches at 8 bases. V lost 3 bases, J lost 1 base, and 1 base stayed unmatched. CDR1 and CDR2 (germline): KGHSH, LQKENI. The CDR3 is made up of 15 amino acids. The CDR3 coding sequence is TGTGCCAGCTCACCCGGGACAGGGAACACCGGGGAGCTGTTTTTT. It encodes CASSPGTGNTGELFF.